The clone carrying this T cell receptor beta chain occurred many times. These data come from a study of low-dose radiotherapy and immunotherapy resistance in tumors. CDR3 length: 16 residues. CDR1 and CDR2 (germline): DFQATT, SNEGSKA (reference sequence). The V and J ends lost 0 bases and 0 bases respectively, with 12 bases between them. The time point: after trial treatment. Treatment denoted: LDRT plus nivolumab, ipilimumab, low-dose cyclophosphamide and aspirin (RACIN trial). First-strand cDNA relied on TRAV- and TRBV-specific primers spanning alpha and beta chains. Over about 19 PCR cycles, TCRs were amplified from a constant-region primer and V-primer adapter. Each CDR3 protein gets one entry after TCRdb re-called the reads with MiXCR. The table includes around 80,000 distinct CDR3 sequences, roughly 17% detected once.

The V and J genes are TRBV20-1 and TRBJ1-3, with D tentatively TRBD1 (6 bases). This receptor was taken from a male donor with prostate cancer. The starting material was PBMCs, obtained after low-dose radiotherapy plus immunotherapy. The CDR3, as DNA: TGCAGTGCTAGAGATTCCGGACAGAGCTCTGGAAACACCATATATTTT. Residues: CSARDSGQSSGNTIYF.